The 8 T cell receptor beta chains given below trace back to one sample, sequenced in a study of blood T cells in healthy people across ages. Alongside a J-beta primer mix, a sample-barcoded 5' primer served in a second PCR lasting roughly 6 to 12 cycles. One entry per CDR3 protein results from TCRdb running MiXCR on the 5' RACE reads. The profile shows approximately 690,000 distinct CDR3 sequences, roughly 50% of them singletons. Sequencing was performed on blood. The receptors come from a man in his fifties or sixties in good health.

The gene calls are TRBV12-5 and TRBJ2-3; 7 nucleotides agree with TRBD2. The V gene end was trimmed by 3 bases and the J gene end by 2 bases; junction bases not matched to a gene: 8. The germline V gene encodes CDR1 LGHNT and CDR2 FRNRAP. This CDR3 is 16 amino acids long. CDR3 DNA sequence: TGTGCTAGTGGTTTCTTCGCGGGGGAGAACACAGATACGCAGTATTTT. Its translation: CASGFFAGENTDTQYF.

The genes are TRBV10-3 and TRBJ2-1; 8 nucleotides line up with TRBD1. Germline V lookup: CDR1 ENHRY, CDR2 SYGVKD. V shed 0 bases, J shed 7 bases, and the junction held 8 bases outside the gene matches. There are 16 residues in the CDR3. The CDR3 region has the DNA TGTGCCATCAGTGAGTCCGAGGACAGGGTGGGAAATGAGCAGTTCTTC. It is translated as CAISESEDRVGNEQFF.

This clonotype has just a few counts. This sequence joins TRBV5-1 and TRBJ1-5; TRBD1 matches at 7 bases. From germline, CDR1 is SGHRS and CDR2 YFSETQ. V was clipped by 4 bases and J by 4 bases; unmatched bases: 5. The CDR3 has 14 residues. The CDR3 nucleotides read TGCGCCAGCAGCGCTGGGACAGAGAATCAGCCCCAGCATTTT. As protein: CASSAGTENQPQHF.

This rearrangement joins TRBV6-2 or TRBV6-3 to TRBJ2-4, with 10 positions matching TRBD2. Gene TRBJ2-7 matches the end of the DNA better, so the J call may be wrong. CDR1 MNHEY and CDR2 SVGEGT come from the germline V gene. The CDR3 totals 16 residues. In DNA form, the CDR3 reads TGTGCCAGCAGTTACGGCCTAGCGGGGGATACCTACGAGCAGTACTTC. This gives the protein CASSYGLAGDTYEQYF.

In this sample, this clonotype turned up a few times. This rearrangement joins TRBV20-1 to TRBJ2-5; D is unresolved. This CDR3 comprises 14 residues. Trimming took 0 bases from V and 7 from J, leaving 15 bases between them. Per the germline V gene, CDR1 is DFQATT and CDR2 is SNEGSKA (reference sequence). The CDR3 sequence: CSARDQTPGGTQYF. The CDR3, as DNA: TGCAGTGCTAGAGATCAAACCCCCGGCGGGACCCAGTACTTC.

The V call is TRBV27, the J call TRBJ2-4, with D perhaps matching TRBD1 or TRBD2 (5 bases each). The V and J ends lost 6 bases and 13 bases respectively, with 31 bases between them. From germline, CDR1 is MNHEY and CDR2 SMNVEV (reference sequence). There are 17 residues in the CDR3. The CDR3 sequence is CASRRVAVGTEGPEQYF. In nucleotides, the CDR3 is TGTGCCAGCAGACGGGTCGCTGTTGGGACCGAAGGTCCGGAGCAGTACTTC.

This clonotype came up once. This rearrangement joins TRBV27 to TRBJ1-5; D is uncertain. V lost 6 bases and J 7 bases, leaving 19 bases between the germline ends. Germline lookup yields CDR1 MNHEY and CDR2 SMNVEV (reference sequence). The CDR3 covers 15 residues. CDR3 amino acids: CASSPMVELGQPQHF. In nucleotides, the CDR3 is TGTGCCAGCAGCCCTATGGTGGAGCTCGGACAGCCCCAGCATTTT.

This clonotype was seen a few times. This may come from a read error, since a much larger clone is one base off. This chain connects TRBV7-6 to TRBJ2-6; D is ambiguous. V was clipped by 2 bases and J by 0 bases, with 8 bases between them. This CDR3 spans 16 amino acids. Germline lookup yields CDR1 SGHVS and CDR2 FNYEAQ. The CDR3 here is CASSLSAYSGANVLTF. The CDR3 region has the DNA TGTGCCAGCAGCTTATCAGCGTACTCTGGGGCCAACGTCCTGACTTTC. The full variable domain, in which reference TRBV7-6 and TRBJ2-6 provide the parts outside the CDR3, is GAGVSQSPRYKVTKRGQDVALRCDPISGHVSLYWYRQALGQGPEFLTYFNYEAQQDKSGLPNDRFSAERPEGSISTLTIQRTEQRDSAMYRCASSLSAYSGANVLTFGAGSRLTVL.